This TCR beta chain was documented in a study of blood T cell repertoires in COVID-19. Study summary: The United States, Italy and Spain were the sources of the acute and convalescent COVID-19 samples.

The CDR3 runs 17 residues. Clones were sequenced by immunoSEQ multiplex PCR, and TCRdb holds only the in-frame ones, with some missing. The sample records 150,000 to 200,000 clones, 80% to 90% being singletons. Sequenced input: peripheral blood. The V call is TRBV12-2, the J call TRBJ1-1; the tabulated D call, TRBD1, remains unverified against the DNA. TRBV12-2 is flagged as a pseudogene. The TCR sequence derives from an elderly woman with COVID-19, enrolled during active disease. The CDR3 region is CASRFHRSGQLNTEAFF. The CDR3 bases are TGTGCAAGTCGCTTTCATCGCTCGGGACAGTTGAACACTGAAGCTTTCTTT.